This T cell receptor (beta chain) was obtained from a study of cytomegalovirus exposure and HLA in healthy donors. Study conclusions and caveats: In a later analysis, DRB1 alleles had the most associated TCRs; HLA-C alleles the fewest. Researchers counted about 150 TCR beta chains as cytomegalovirus-associated. Among the sequence variants, a highly shared cluster was likely an artifact of sequencing.

The PCR made use of 60 Vbeta and 13 Jbeta primers. Repertoires were generated with immunoSEQ multiplex PCR, while TCRdb's copy carries only in-frame clones and drops some. The sample includes about 140,000 clones, about 75% of them seen just once. Worth noting for this clone: The antigen is undetermined.

Germline CDR1 is SEHNR and CDR2 is FQNEAQ (reference sequence). After removal of 10 bases from V and 3 bases from J, the junction contained 6 bases not matched to a gene. The CDR3 loop spans 12 amino acids. The sample taken for sequencing was PBMCs. This clonotype was sampled from a woman aged 25 to 39 in good health and CMV-seronegative. V usage is TRBV7-9 and J usage is TRBJ2-7; 7 bases align to TRBD1. Written as DNA, the CDR3 is TGTGCCATTAACTACAGGGGCTACGAGCAGTACTTC. Amino acid sequence: CAINYRGYEQYF.